Shown below are 15 T cell receptor beta chains from a single sample sequenced in a study of blood T cell repertoires in COVID-19. Profiled with immunoSEQ multiplex PCR; TCRdb holds only in-frame clones, not every one. The sample has some 260,000 clones, approximately 79% seen once. The source material was peripheral blood. The source of these receptors is a woman between 40 and 50 years old with active or convalescent COVID-19.

The gene calls are TRBV29-1 and TRBJ1-1, with D possibly TRBD1 on 6 matching bases. There are 17 residues in the CDR3. Germline CDR1 is SQVTM and CDR2 is ANQGSEA. With 3 bases removed from V and 0 bases from J, the gap between germline ends came to 20 bases. CDR3 DNA: TGCAGCGTTGACGGCAGGGGAGCTTCCCGCATGAACACTGAAGCTTTCTTT. This gives the protein CSVDGRGASRMNTEAFF.

CDR3 in amino acids: CASSPYLGGGPSDTQYF. The CDR3 coding sequence is TGTGCCAGTAGTCCCTACTTAGGGGGGGGCCCTTCAGATACGCAGTATTTT. J is TRBJ2-3 and V is TRBV19, with D perhaps matching TRBD2 (7 bases). The CDR3 is made up of 17 amino acids. V lost 5 bases and J lost 4, with 22 bases in between. From germline, CDR1 is LNHDA and CDR2 SQIVND (reference sequence).

The chain combines TRBV18 with TRBJ1-4, with 7 bases that match TRBD1. Germline CDR1 and CDR2: KGHSH and LQKENI. V dropped 0 bases and J dropped 7; count of bases not matched to a gene: 5. The CDR3 sequence is 15 residues long. The CDR3 region has the DNA TGTGCCAGCTCACCACCAGAGGGGGCAGTTGAAAAACTGTTTTTT. Translated, it gives CASSPPEGAVEKLFF.

This clone was detected only a few times. V gene TRBV4-2 combines with J gene TRBJ1-5; unclear D gene. V dropped 0 bases and J dropped 1 base, with 10 bases sitting between them. Germline V gene sequence: CDR1 LGHNA, CDR2 YNFKEQ. The length of the CDR3 is 16 residues. The CDR3 loop is CASSQDRDGSNQPQHF. DNA for the CDR3: TGTGCCAGCAGCCAAGATAGAGACGGGAGCAATCAGCCCCAGCATTTT.

The V gene is TRBV5-1, the J gene TRBJ1-1; 8 bases align to TRBD1. Losses at the gene ends were 0 bases for V and 0 bases for J; bases not matched to a gene: 4. The CDR3 totals 16 residues. Germline V gives CDR1 SGHRS, CDR2 YFSETQ. This CDR3 is CASSLGGQDMNTEAFF. The DNA for the CDR3 is TGCGCCAGCAGCTTGGGGGGACAGGACATGAACACTGAAGCTTTCTTT.

The gene calls are TRBV9 and TRBJ1-3; D unresolved. The germline gives CDR1 SGDLS, CDR2 YYNGEE. V lost 0 bases and J 3 bases, leaving 7 bases between the germline ends. The CDR3 is 14 amino acids. CDR3 protein: CASSVEEVGNTIYF. CDR3 bases: TGTGCCAGCAGCGTAGAGGAGGTTGGAAACACCATATATTTT.

The chain joins TRBV7-3 to TRBJ2-1, with 10 bases that match TRBD2. In germline, CDR1 is SGHTA, CDR2 FQGTGA. With 5 bases clipped from V and 1 base from J, the junction kept 2 bases outside the gene matches. This CDR3 is built from 15 residues. The CDR3 protein is CASSRTSGSYNEQFF. The DNA for the CDR3 is TGTGCCAGCAGCAGGACTAGCGGTTCCTACAATGAGCAGTTCTTC.

This clone was seen once. The V and J genes are TRBV18 and TRBJ2-1, with 8 bases aligning to TRBD2. V trimming: 4 bases; J trimming: 1 base; junction bases outside the gene matches: 12. The CDR3 loop spans 18 amino acids. The germline gives CDR1 KGHSH, CDR2 LQKENI. CDR3: CASSQLPLSGVSYNEQFF. The CDR3 DNA reads TGTGCCAGCTCACAACTTCCCCTTAGCGGGGTGTCCTACAATGAGCAGTTCTTC.

In this sample, this clone turned up once. The chain joins TRBV6-4 to TRBJ1-6; D gene uncertain. The CDR3 is 15 residues long. V lost 6 bases and J lost 0, with 9 bases in between. Germline V gene data show CDR1 as MRHNA and CDR2 as SNTAGT. CDR3 bases: TGTGCCAGCAGACTACAAAGCTCCTATAATTCACCCCTCCACTTT. Translating gives CASRLQSSYNSPLHF.

V usage is TRBV15 and J usage is TRBJ1-1, with TRBD1 identical over 10 bases. The CDR3 is 14 residues long. Unmatched junction bases numbered 5, after V lost 5 bases and J lost 5 bases. CDR1 and CDR2 (germline): LNHNV, YYDKDF (reference sequence). Here the CDR3 reads CATSGGQGVTEAFF. DNA of the CDR3: TGTGCCACCAGCGGCGGACAGGGGGTGACTGAAGCTTTCTTT.

This chain links TRBV15 with TRBJ1-2, with D possibly TRBD1 on 6 matching bases. V lost 0 bases to trimming and J lost 7 bases, with 15 bases between them. The CDR3 consists of 15 residues. Germline V gene lookup returns CDR1 LNHNV and CDR2 YYDKDF (reference sequence). The CDR3 DNA is TGTGCCACCAGCAGAGATATTGGGGGCTCGGTTGGCTACACCTTC. Translation: CATSRDIGGSVGYTF.

The V gene is TRBV21-1, the J gene TRBJ1-1; whether TRBD1, the table's D call, matches the DNA was not checked. TRBV21-1 corresponds to a pseudogene. This CDR3 region has 12 residues. The CDR3 DNA reads TGTGCCAAGACAGGGTTGAACACTGAAGCTTTCTTT. Translated, it gives CAKTGLNTEAFF.

As concerns this clone: The junction does not match germline at one end; this may be a read error. V is TRBV2 and J is TRBJ1-4; no firm D call. Germline loops: CDR1 SNHLY, CDR2 FYNNEI. The CDR3 loop spans 16 amino acids. The CDR3 bases are TGTGCCAGCAGAGAAGGTATGAGGATTTCGGATGAAAAACTGTTTTTT. It yields the protein CASREGMRISDEKLFF.

This clone came up a few times. The chain joins TRBV6-5 to TRBJ1-1; D gene unclear. The CDR3 consists of 16 residues. Germline assignment: CDR1 MNHEY and CDR2 SVGAGI. Trimming took 3 bases from V and 0 from J, leaving 14 bases between them. CDR3 nucleotides: TGTGCCAGCAGTTATAACGGGCCCGGGATGAACACTGAAGCTTTCTTT. Translated: CASSYNGPGMNTEAFF.

The chain carries TRBV28 and TRBJ1-1, with TRBD1 matching over 7 bases. The CDR3 is 14 residues long. The germline gives CDR1 MDHEN, CDR2 SYDVKM. J was trimmed by 8 bases and V by 2 bases; bases with no gene match: 8. CDR3: CASSLGSTGREAFF. The CDR3 bases are TGTGCCAGCAGTTTAGGTTCGACAGGGCGGGAAGCTTTCTTT.